This T cell receptor (beta chain) was sequenced in a study of spatial heterogeneity in lung cancer. About the study: Sequencing consistently turned up more beta-chain sequences than alpha-chain sequences. Study-wide points: Ubiquitous expanded tumor TCRs appeared in blood more at resection than follow-up.

This clonotype was seen repeatedly, ten times or more. Its antigen is unidentified. This sample's time point: sample taken at primary tumor resection. Researchers sequenced whole RNA taken from tumor, nontumor lung or frozen PBMC without sorting. Each TCR cDNA molecule bore a unique molecular identifier. TCRdb recomputed calls from the 5' RACE reads with MiXCR, one row per CDR3 protein. The sample has approximately 81,000 distinct CDR3 sequences, roughly an eighth seen once; the top ten hold approximately 4.2%. The receptor's source is a male donor with early-stage non-small cell lung cancer. The sample was PBMCs, taken at surgery.

CDR3 DNA: TGTGCCAGCAGCGTTGGGGGGGTTGGAGTCGATGAGCAGTTCTTC. Its protein is CASSVGGVGVDEQFF. The V and J genes are TRBV9 and TRBJ2-1, with 7 bases identical to TRBD2. The trim removed 2 bases at V and 8 bases at J, leaving 10 bases unmatched. CDR3 size: 15 residues. Germline V gene data show CDR1 as SGDLS and CDR2 as YYNGEE.